The present T cell receptor beta chain was sequenced within a study of shared clonotypes between healthy human individuals. Looking at the study overall: The plates for each donor numbered three CD4 naive, three CD4 memory, two CD8 naive and one CD8 memory. Points from the study as a whole: The low donor count limited represented genetic and exposure-history diversity.

Germline V gene data show CDR1 as SEHNR and CDR2 as FQNEAQ (reference sequence). This CDR3 has 15 residues. The V end was cut by 3 bases, the J end by 3 bases, with 14 bases between. Naive CD8 populations comprised CD45RO-negative cells positively selected for CCR7, excluding terminally differentiated effector memory CD45RA+ cells. The donors, healthy adults who were HIV-negative, had experienced no recent acute infections or vaccinations. A remark on this clone: Its antigen is not identified.

The protocol was immunoSEQ multiplex PCR, while the TCRdb copy is restricted to in-frame clones and leaves out a portion. The table lists some 630,000 clones, approximately 96% of them singletons, with about 0.12% in the top ten. The chain uses TRBV7-9 and TRBJ1-2; D gene ambiguous. Sequenced input: naive CD8+ T cells sorted from blood. This receptor was taken from a woman under 40 in good health. In DNA form, the CDR3 reads TGTGCCAGCAGCTTCGAGACGCGGGGAGACTATGGCTACACCTTC. It specifies CASSFETRGDYGYTF.